This T cell receptor beta chain originates from a study of identical twins. Trimming removed 2 bases at V and 9 bases at J, with 21 bases between. Germline V lookup: CDR1 SGHKS, CDR2 YYEKEE (reference sequence). The CDR3 is made up of 16 amino acids. Each CDR3 protein gets one entry after TCRdb re-called the 5' RACE reads with MiXCR. The repertoire holds 400,000 to 600,000 distinct CDR3 sequences, with more than 20% as singletons. Separately, the same data were catalogued under a study of yellow fever vaccine responses in identical twins.

The chain is built from TRBV5-5 and TRBJ2-1; possibly TRBD1 or TRBD2 for D (7 bases each). The sample was CD4+ T cells sorted from blood. This TCR was recovered from a woman aged 18-30 years in good health. The CDR3: CASSLGTVSGIIEQFF. For the CDR3, the DNA is TGTGCCAGCAGCTTAGGGACAGTCAGCGGGATCATTGAGCAGTTCTTC.